The clone carrying this T cell receptor beta chain has a count of ten or more. V was trimmed by 2 bases and J by 3 bases, leaving 16 bases between them. Germline V gene sequence: CDR1 LGHDT, CDR2 YNNKEL (reference sequence). The CDR3 loop spans 16 amino acids. Using its own MiXCR run on the 5' RACE reads, TCRdb lists one record per CDR3 protein. The sample holds hundreds of thousands of distinct CDR3 sequences, 24% seen once. This sample stems from a study of T-cell memory formation after mild COVID-19. The TCR sequence derives from an adult woman who had mild COVID-19 (a few samples of this study predate the infection). Cell type and time point are not known. The V gene is TRBV3-1, the J gene TRBJ2-5, with TRBD1 as a possible D gene (6 bases). Sample: PBMCs or a T cell subset sorted from them (not recorded which). CDR3 region: CASSQTGTPAKETQYF. CDR3 nucleotides: TGTGCCAGCAGCCAAACCGGGACACCGGCGAAAGAGACCCAGTACTTC.